These 22 T cell receptor beta chains share one sample of origin, sequenced in a study of cytomegalovirus exposure and HLA in healthy donors. This table comes from immunoSEQ multiplex PCR, and its TCRdb copy is limited to in-frame clones, with some not included. The sample includes about 140,000 clones, 82% of them seen just once. The material sequenced was PBMCs. Receptor source: a man younger than 40 in good health and CMV-seropositive.

V gene TRBV5-8 combines with J gene TRBJ2-4; 7 bases align to TRBD2. Germline V gene data show CDR1 as SGHTS and CDR2 as YDEGEE. CDR3 size: 15 residues. The V gene end was trimmed by 1 base and the J gene end by 0 bases; junction bases not matched to a gene: 1. CDR3 bases: TGTGCCAGCAGCTTGATAGCGGGAGCCAAAAACATTCAGTACTTC. Translated: CASSLIAGAKNIQYF.

The chain has TRBV27 and TRBJ2-3; the match to TRBD1 covers 9 bases. The germline V gene encodes CDR1 MNHEY and CDR2 SMNVEV (reference sequence). This CDR3 has 15 amino acids. The V segment lost 6 bases and the J segment 1 base; nucleotides outside the gene matches: 5. CDR3: CASSWTGDGTDTQYF. The CDR3 DNA is TGTGCCAGCAGCTGGACAGGGGATGGCACAGATACGCAGTATTTT.

The chain uses TRBV9 and TRBJ1-2; D is undetermined. Germline V gene sequence: CDR1 SGDLS, CDR2 YYNGEE. V was clipped by 3 bases and J by 4 bases, with 7 bases between them. The CDR3 length is 12 residues. For the CDR3, the DNA is TGTGCCAGCAGCGGCGTTTCCTATGGCTACACCTTC. Amino acid sequence: CASSGVSYGYTF.

This clone occurred once. The V call is TRBV6-1, the J call TRBJ1-5, with D possibly being TRBD1 (5 bases). V lost 5 bases to trimming and J lost 11 bases, with 10 bases between them. This CDR3 comprises 11 residues. The V gene's germline CDR1 is MNHNS and CDR2 SASEGT. The CDR3 loop reads CASSYRGAQHF. The CDR3 nucleotides are TGTGCCAGCAGTTATAGGGGCGCCCAGCATTTT.

In this sample, this clone turned up a few times. The J gene is TRBJ2-1, the V gene TRBV7-2; D possibly corresponds to TRBD1 (5 bases). The CDR3 runs to 14 residues. Looked up from germline, CDR1 is SGHTA and CDR2 is FQGNSA. With 5 bases removed from V and 5 bases from J, the gap between germline ends came to 13 bases. Here the CDR3 reads CASSPRQLDNEQFF. CDR3 DNA: TGTGCCAGCAGCCCTCGACAGCTAGACAATGAGCAGTTCTTC.

The chain couples TRBV21-1 to TRBJ2-3; the tabulated D call, TRBD1, remains unverified against the DNA. TRBV21-1 has pseudogene status. The CDR3 loop spans 14 amino acids. The CDR3 here is CASRCEQGGDTQYF. The CDR3 coding sequence is TGTGCCAGCAGGTGTGAACAGGGGGGGGATACGCAGTATTTT.

This clone was recorded once. The V and J genes are TRBV5-1 and TRBJ2-1; 9 nucleotides agree with TRBD2. This CDR3 is 15 amino acids long. V shed 1 base and J 7 bases; nucleotides not matched to a gene: 6. The germline V gene has CDR1 SGHRS and CDR2 YFSETQ. The CDR3 here is CASSLLAGTVNEQFF. As DNA, the CDR3 is TGCGCCAGCAGCTTGCTAGCGGGGACCGTGAATGAGCAGTTCTTC.

The CDR3 DNA reads as TGTGCCAGCAGCCCCCGAGTCGAGGGCGTTTACACCGGGGAGCTGTTTTTT. It encodes CASSPRVEGVYTGELFF. The V gene is TRBV7-2, the J gene TRBJ2-2, with D possibly matching TRBD2 (5 bases). Germline V lookup: CDR1 SGHTA, CDR2 FQGNSA. Trimming removed 5 bases at V and 3 bases at J, with 19 bases between. The CDR3 extends over 17 amino acids.

DNA of the CDR3: TGTGCCAGCAGCTTAACAGGGGGGAGAAATTCACCCCTCCACTTT. Amino acids: CASSLTGGRNSPLHF. The V gene is TRBV7-9, the J gene TRBJ1-6; 8 bases align to TRBD1. Looked up from germline, CDR1 is SEHNR and CDR2 is FQNEAQ (reference sequence). After removal of 2 bases from V and 7 bases from J, the junction contained 4 bases not matched to a gene. The CDR3 runs 15 residues. The whole variable domain, remainder taken from reference TRBV7-9 and TRBJ1-6, is DTGVSQNPRHKITKRGQNVTFRCDPISEHNRLYWYRQTLGQGPEFLTYFQNEAQLEKSRLLSDRFSAERPKGSFSTLEIQRTEQGDSAMYLCASSLTGGRNSPLHFGNGTRLTVT.

The V gene is TRBV2, the J gene TRBJ2-6, with 9 bases aligning to TRBD1. Germline trimming cut 6 bases from V and 0 bases from J; bases unmatched to any gene: 6. The germline CDR1 and CDR2 sequences are SNHLY and FYNNEI. This CDR3 contains 17 residues. CDR3 in amino acids: CASRPGQGRSGANVLTF. CDR3 in DNA: TGTGCCAGCAGGCCGGGACAGGGACGCTCTGGGGCCAACGTCCTGACTTTC.

This chain uses TRBV19 with TRBJ2-3; TRBD1 aligns across 9 bases. Germline lookup yields CDR1 LNHDA and CDR2 SQIVND (reference sequence). The V segment lost 10 bases and the J segment 0 bases; nucleotides outside the gene matches: 5. This CDR3 contains 14 residues. DNA for the CDR3: TGTGCCACCACGACAGGGGGTAGCACAGATACGCAGTATTTT. It yields the protein CATTTGGSTDTQYF.

This chain links TRBV28 with TRBJ2-1; TRBD1 might be the D (5 bases). The CDR3 sequence is 15 residues long. In germline, CDR1 is MDHEN, CDR2 SYDVKM. Deletions cut 7 bases from V and 0 bases from J, with 13 bases between. This chain's CDR3 is CASNPGYDSYNEQFF. CDR3 coding DNA: TGTGCCAGCAACCCAGGGTACGACTCCTACAATGAGCAGTTCTTC.

This sequence joins TRBV2 and TRBJ1-6, with 8 bases that match TRBD1. The CDR3 is 12 amino acids. Germline-derived CDR1 and CDR2 are SNHLY and FYNNEI. The CDR3 region has the DNA TGTTCCCAGGGGGCAAGTAATTCACCCCTCCACTTT. This sequence encodes CSQGASNSPLHF.

The rearrangement links TRBV6-5 to TRBJ2-5; a weak D match, TRBD1 (5 bases). The CDR3 loop spans 15 amino acids. Trimming pared 2 bases from V and 2 bases from J, leaving 12 bases between. The germline V gene encodes CDR1 MNHEY and CDR2 SVGAGI. CDR3 DNA sequence: TGTGCCAGCAGTTACAACGACAGAGGACAAGAGACCCAGTACTTC. Its protein product is CASSYNDRGQETQYF.

This clone was found a few times. The CDR3 sequence: CASSFDTGTGGTDTQYF. DNA for the CDR3: TGTGCCAGCAGCTTTGACACCGGGACAGGGGGGACAGATACGCAGTATTTT. This chain uses TRBV7-3 with TRBJ2-3; 11 bases map to TRBD1. Trimming took 3 bases from V and 3 from J; bases not matched to a gene: 8. CDR3 length: 17 amino acids. Germline CDR1 and CDR2: SGHTA and FQGTGA.

CDR3 sequence reads: CASSRPTGGGGANVLTF. The CDR3, as DNA: TGTGCCAGCTCACGCCCAACAGGGGGCGGTGGGGCCAACGTCCTGACTTTC. The chain is built from TRBV18 and TRBJ2-6, with TRBD1 identical over 9 bases. The CDR3 is 17 residues long. After removal of 4 bases from V and 3 bases from J, the junction contained 7 bases not matched to a gene. Germline CDR1 reads KGHSH; CDR2 reads LQKENI.

CDR3 protein: CSVYLGGTEAFF. Written as DNA, the CDR3 is TGCAGCGTGTACCTGGGGGGAACTGAAGCTTTCTTT. The J gene is TRBJ1-1, the V gene TRBV29-1; D possibly corresponds to TRBD1 (5 bases). Trimming removed 6 bases at V and 5 bases at J, with 13 bases between. This CDR3 comprises 12 residues. CDR1 and CDR2 (germline): SQVTM, ANQGSEA.

Written as DNA, the CDR3 is TGTGCCAGCGGAACAGACCTTAATGAAAAACTGTTTTTT. Translating it yields CASGTDLNEKLFF. The rearrangement joins TRBV2 to TRBJ1-4; D is ambiguous. The CDR3 is 13 amino acids. Germline CDR1 SNHLY, CDR2 FYNNEI. The ends were cut back, 8 bases at V and 4 bases at J, with 11 bases in the middle. Together with reference TRBV2 and TRBJ1-4, the CDR3 gives the full variable domain: EPEVTQTPSHQVTQMGQEVILRCVPISNHLYFYWYRQILGQKVEFLVSFYNNEISEKSEIFDDQFSVERPDGSNFTLKIRSTKLEDSAMYFCASGTDLNEKLFFGSGTQLSVL.

The chain's CDR3 is CASSRGGMNGQPQHF. CDR3 sequence (DNA): TGTGCCAGCTCTCGAGGGGGCATGAACGGACAGCCCCAGCATTTT. V and J are TRBV28 and TRBJ1-5; TRBD1 aligns across 7 bases. This CDR3 has 15 amino acids. The trim removed 8 bases at V and 7 bases at J, leaving 14 bases unmatched. Germline lookup yields CDR1 MDHEN and CDR2 SYDVKM. The full variable domain, with the rest looked up from reference TRBV28 and TRBJ1-5, is DVKVTQSSRYLVKRTGEKVFLECVQDMDHENMFWYRQDPGLGLRLIYFSYDVKMKEKGDIPEGYSVSREKKERFSLILESASTNQTSMYLCASSRGGMNGQPQHFGDGTRLSIL.

CDR3 in DNA: TGTGCCACCAGCAGAGCCTCCTCCTGGGACAGGCGCTCCTACGAGCAGTACTTC. Its protein is CATSRASSWDRRSYEQYF. V and J are TRBV15 and TRBJ2-7, with TRBD1 identical over 8 bases. The CDR3 is 18 amino acids. With 1 base clipped from V and 0 bases from J, the junction kept 11 bases outside the gene matches. Looked up from germline, CDR1 is LNHNV and CDR2 is YYDKDF (reference sequence).

This chain links TRBV29-1 with TRBJ1-2, with TRBD1 matching 7 bases. V lost 5 bases, J lost 6 bases, and 12 bases stayed unmatched. Germline loops: CDR1 SQVTM, CDR2 ANQGSEA. This CDR3 is 14 amino acids long. The CDR3 DNA reads TGCAGCGTTCGGAGGGGGCAGGTTGATAATGGCTACACCTTC. It encodes CSVRRGQVDNGYTF.

This clone was recorded only once. This rearrangement joins TRBV4-2 to TRBJ2-1; 9 nucleotides agree with TRBD2. The CDR3 spans 20 residues. With V trimmed by 0 bases and J by 7 bases, 19 bases remained unmatched. The V gene's germline CDR1 is LGHNA and CDR2 YNFKEQ. The CDR3 nucleotides are TGTGCCAGCAGCCAAGATTACGTCGGGGTTGGCGGGAGGGCTAGAAATGAGCAGTTCTTC. Translating gives CASSQDYVGVGGRARNEQFF.